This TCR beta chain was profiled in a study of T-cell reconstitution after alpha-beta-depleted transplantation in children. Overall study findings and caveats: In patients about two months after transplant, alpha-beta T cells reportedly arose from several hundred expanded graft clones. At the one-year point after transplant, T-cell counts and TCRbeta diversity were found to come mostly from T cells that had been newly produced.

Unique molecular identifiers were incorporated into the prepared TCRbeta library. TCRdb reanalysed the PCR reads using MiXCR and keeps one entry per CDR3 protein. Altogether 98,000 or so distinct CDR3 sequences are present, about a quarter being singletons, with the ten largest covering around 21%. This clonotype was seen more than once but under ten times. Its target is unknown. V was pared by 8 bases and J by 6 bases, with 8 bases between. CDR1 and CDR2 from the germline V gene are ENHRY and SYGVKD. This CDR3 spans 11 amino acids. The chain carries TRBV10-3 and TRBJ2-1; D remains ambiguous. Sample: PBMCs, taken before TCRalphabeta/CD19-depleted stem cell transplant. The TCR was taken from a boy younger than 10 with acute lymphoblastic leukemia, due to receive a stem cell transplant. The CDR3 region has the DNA TGTGCCATCGGGCCGGGCAATGAGCAGTTCTTC. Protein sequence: CAIGPGNEQFF.